This entry lists 17 T cell receptor beta chains sequenced from one sample in a study of OX40 agonist ivuxolimab in advanced cancers. TCRdb's copy holds only in-frame clones and misses some; the assay was immunoSEQ multiplex PCR. Of some 17,000 clones in the sample, roughly 87% were seen once. The sample in question was CD4+ or CD8+ T cells sorted from blood, obtained in a trial of the OX40 agonist ivuxolimab. Receptors were obtained from an adult with an advanced solid tumor such as melanoma, head and neck, liver or kidney cancer.

V usage is TRBV7-9 and J usage is TRBJ1-1; tentatively, D is TRBD1 (6 bases). With 3 bases removed from V and 6 bases from J, the gap between germline ends came to 17 bases. Per the germline V gene, CDR1 is SEHNR and CDR2 is FQNEAQ (reference sequence). The CDR3 contains 15 residues. The CDR3 loop is CASSFSRGGSPEAFF. DNA for the CDR3: TGTGCCAGCAGCTTTAGTAGGGGGGGTAGCCCTGAAGCTTTCTTT. Full variable domain (remainder filled in from reference TRBV7-9 and TRBJ1-1): DTGVSQNPRHKITKRGQNVTFRCDPISEHNRLYWYRQTLGQGPEFLTYFQNEAQLEKSRLLSDRFSAERPKGSFSTLEIQRTEQGDSAMYLCASSFSRGGSPEAFFGQGTRLTVV.

The V gene is TRBV9, the J gene TRBJ1-2; 7 bases line up with TRBD1. CDR1 and CDR2 (germline): SGDLS, YYNGEE. The CDR3 sequence is 13 residues long. V lost 3 bases and J lost 7; bases outside the gene matches: 6. The DNA of the CDR3 is TGTGCCAGCAGCGGTACAGGGGTTGGTGGCTACACCTTC. Amino acid sequence: CASSGTGVGGYTF.

This chain joins TRBV5-1 and TRBJ2-1; D gene uncertain. This CDR3 is built from 15 residues. Deletions cut 2 bases from V and 2 bases from J, with 11 bases between. CDR1 is SGHRS, CDR2 YFSETQ, per germline. The CDR3 region is CASSFNGSPYNEQFF. The CDR3 DNA reads as TGCGCCAGCAGCTTTAACGGGTCTCCCTACAATGAGCAGTTCTTC.

This clone was recorded once. The genes are TRBV27 and TRBJ2-7, with D uncertain. Per the germline V gene, CDR1 is MNHEY and CDR2 is SMNVEV (reference sequence). Trimming shortened V by 1 base and J by 1 base, and 8 bases separated the two germline ends. The CDR3 covers 14 residues. The CDR3: CASSLFQASYEQYF. The CDR3 nucleotides read TGTGCCAGCAGTTTATTTCAGGCGTCCTACGAGCAGTACTTC.

The sample holds one count of this clone. CDR3 sequence: CASSIRGGLAYEQYF. The DNA for the CDR3 is TGTGCCAGCAGCATCAGGGGGGGCCTGGCCTACGAGCAGTACTTC. The chain is built from TRBV13 and TRBJ2-7, with D perhaps being TRBD1 or TRBD2 (7 bases each). Trimming took off 5 bases at V and 2 bases at J, with 16 bases between the two ends. The germline CDR1 and CDR2 sequences are PRHDT and FYEKMQ (reference sequence). The length of the CDR3 is 15 residues.

This chain links TRBV5-6 with TRBJ1-1; TRBD1 matches 11 bases. Germline CDR1 is SGHDT and CDR2 is YYEEEE. V shed 2 bases, J shed 6 bases, and the junction held 3 bases outside the gene matches. This CDR3 has 14 amino acids. The CDR3 DNA sequence: TGTGCCAGCAGCTTCGGACAGGGGGCGGCTGAAGCTTTCTTT. Encoded protein: CASSFGQGAAEAFF.

The genes are TRBV7-6 and TRBJ2-7; no clear D gene. The V and J ends lost 1 base and 0 bases respectively, with 7 bases between them. Germline V CDR1 and CDR2: SGHVS, FNYEAQ. This CDR3 contains 14 residues. The CDR3 DNA follows: TGTGCCAGCAGCTTAGAGGGCGGCTCCTACGAGCAGTACTTC. The encoded protein is CASSLEGGSYEQYF.

This clone was detected only once. This chain links TRBV9 with TRBJ1-1; the match to TRBD1 covers 7 bases. CDR3 size: 14 residues. Germline V CDR1 and CDR2: SGDLS, YYNGEE. Unmatched junction bases numbered 8, after V lost 3 bases and J lost 6 bases. The CDR3 nucleotides read TGTGCCAGCAGCGCACCGACAGGGATGTCTGAAGCTTTCTTT. Residues: CASSAPTGMSEAFF.

This chain joins TRBV5-1 and TRBJ2-5, with unresolved D. V was clipped by 2 bases and J by 3 bases, with 14 bases between them. Germline loops: CDR1 SGHRS, CDR2 YFSETQ. The CDR3 consists of 15 residues. In DNA, the CDR3 is TGCGCCAGCAGCTTCTTGGCAGGAGTGAAAGAGACCCAGTACTTC. Translated: CASSFLAGVKETQYF. The variable domain in full, with the rest retrieved from reference TRBV5-1 and TRBJ2-5, is KAGVTQTPRYLIKTRGQQVTLSCSPISGHRSVSWYQQTPGQGLQFLFEYFSETQRNKGNFPGRFSGRQFSNSRSEMNVSTLELGDSALYLCASSFLAGVKETQYFGPGTRLLVL.

This chain links TRBV13 with TRBJ2-5; 12 nucleotides align to TRBD2. Trimming took 0 bases from V and 9 from J; bases not matched to a gene: 8. Per germline, CDR1 PRHDT and CDR2 FYEKMQ (reference sequence). This CDR3 has 16 residues. CDR3: CASSLGLAGGPRSQYF. CDR3 in DNA: TGTGCCAGCAGCTTAGGACTAGCGGGGGGACCCAGGTCCCAGTACTTC.

The gene calls are TRBV7-9 and TRBJ1-1; a possible D gene is TRBD1 (6 bases). V gave up 5 bases and J gave up 0 bases, with 10 bases separating them. Germline V gene lookup returns CDR1 SEHNR and CDR2 FQNEAQ (reference sequence). The CDR3 runs 14 residues. CDR3 nucleotides: TGTGCCAGCAGCCCAACAGGGTTGAACACTGAAGCTTTCTTT. It translates to CASSPTGLNTEAFF.

V is TRBV7-8 and J is TRBJ2-7, with 7 bases matching TRBD1. The V segment lost 4 bases and the J segment 11 bases; nucleotides outside the gene matches: 11. The CDR3 consists of 13 residues. Germline V gene data show CDR1 as SGHVS and CDR2 as FQNEAQ. The CDR3 loop is CASSSLRDRVEYF. CDR3 DNA sequence: TGTGCCAGCAGCTCCCTGCGAGACAGGGTTGAGTACTTC.

V gene TRBV27 combines with J gene TRBJ1-4; 9 bases align to TRBD1. After removal of 5 bases from V and 8 bases from J, the junction contained 9 bases not matched to a gene. Germline CDR1 is MNHEY and CDR2 is SMNVEV (reference sequence). This CDR3 has 15 amino acids. CDR3 region: CASSGWDREGEKLFF. CDR3 DNA sequence: TGTGCCAGCAGTGGGTGGGACAGGGAAGGAGAAAAACTGTTTTTT.

The gene calls are TRBV5-1 and TRBJ2-4, with 9 bases lining up with TRBD1. The CDR3 totals 17 residues. V shed 2 bases, J shed 6 bases, and the junction held 12 bases outside the gene matches. The germline V gene encodes CDR1 SGHRS and CDR2 YFSETQ. The CDR3 coding sequence is TGCGCCAGCAGCTTCTTTAGCGAACAGGGGGCGGGAAACATTCAGTACTTC. This gives the protein CASSFFSEQGAGNIQYF. The complete variable domain, with remaining parts taken from reference TRBV5-1 and TRBJ2-4, reads KAGVTQTPRYLIKTRGQQVTLSCSPISGHRSVSWYQQTPGQGLQFLFEYFSETQRNKGNFPGRFSGRQFSNSRSEMNVSTLELGDSALYLCASSFFSEQGAGNIQYFGAGTRLSVL.

This sequence joins TRBV5-1 and TRBJ2-1, with 14 bases identical to TRBD2. The CDR3 consists of 19 residues. Germline V gene data show CDR1 as SGHRS and CDR2 as YFSETQ. With 1 base clipped from V and 4 bases from J, the junction kept 10 bases outside the gene matches. CDR3 protein: CASSLWGLAGDQQYNEQFF. The CDR3, as DNA: TGCGCCAGCAGCTTGTGGGGACTAGCGGGGGATCAACAATACAATGAGCAGTTCTTC.

This chain uses TRBV27 with TRBJ2-2, with D maybe TRBD2 (5 bases). CDR1 and CDR2 (germline): MNHEY, SMNVEV (reference sequence). The V end lost 3 bases, the J end lost 3 bases, and 14 bases lay between the germline ends. This CDR3 region has 16 residues. CDR3 protein: CASSFNSGVDTGELFF. Written as DNA, the CDR3 is TGTGCCAGCAGTTTCAATTCCGGGGTGGACACCGGGGAGCTGTTTTTT.

The rearrangement links TRBV29-1 to TRBJ1-2; maybe TRBD1 (5 bases). The CDR3 spans 13 residues. Germline V gene data show CDR1 as SQVTM and CDR2 as ANQGSEA. Trimming took 4 bases from V and 2 from J, leaving 11 bases between them. CDR3 region: CSVADRGNYGYTF. The CDR3, as DNA: TGCAGCGTTGCAGACAGAGGGAACTATGGCTACACCTTC.